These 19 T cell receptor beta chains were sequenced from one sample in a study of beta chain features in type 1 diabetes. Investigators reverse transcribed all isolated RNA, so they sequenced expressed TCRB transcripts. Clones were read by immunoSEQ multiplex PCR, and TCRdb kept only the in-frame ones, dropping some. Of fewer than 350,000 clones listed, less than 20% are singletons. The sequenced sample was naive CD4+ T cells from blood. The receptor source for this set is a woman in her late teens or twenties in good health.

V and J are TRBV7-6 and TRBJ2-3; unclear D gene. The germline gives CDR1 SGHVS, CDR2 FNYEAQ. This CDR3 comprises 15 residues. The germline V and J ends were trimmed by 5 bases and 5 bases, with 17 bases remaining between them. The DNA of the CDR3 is TGTGCCAGCAGCAAACAGTCGCGATCTGGAGATACGCAGTATTTT. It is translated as CASSKQSRSGDTQYF.

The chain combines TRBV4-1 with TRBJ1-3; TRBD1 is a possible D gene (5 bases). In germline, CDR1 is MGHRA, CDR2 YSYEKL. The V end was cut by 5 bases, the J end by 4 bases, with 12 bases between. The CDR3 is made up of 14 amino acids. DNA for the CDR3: TGCGCCAGCAGCTATCGGGGGAAGGGAAACACCATATATTTT. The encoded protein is CASSYRGKGNTIYF.

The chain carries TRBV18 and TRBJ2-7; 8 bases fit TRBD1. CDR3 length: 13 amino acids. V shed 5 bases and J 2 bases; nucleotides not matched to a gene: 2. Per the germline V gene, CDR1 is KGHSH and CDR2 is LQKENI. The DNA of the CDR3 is TGTGCCAGCTCAAAGGACAGGGCCTACGAGCAGTACTTC. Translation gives CASSKDRAYEQYF.

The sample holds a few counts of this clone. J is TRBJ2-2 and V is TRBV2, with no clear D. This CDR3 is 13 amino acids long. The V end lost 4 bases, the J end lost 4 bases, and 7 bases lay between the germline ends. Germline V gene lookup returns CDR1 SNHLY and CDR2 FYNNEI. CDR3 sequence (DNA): TGTGCCAGCAGTGGGCGAGGCACCGGGGAGCTGTTTTTT. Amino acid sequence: CASSGRGTGELFF.

CDR3 sequence reads: CASSLLTSGGTYEQYF. The CDR3 region has the DNA TGCGCCAGCAGCCTCCTAACTAGCGGGGGCACCTACGAGCAGTACTTC. The chain recombines TRBV5-1 with TRBJ2-7; TRBD2 agrees at 11 bases. This CDR3 has 16 amino acids. CDR1 is SGHRS and CDR2 is YFSETQ in the germline V gene. The V segment lost 4 bases and the J segment 2 bases; nucleotides outside the gene matches: 8.

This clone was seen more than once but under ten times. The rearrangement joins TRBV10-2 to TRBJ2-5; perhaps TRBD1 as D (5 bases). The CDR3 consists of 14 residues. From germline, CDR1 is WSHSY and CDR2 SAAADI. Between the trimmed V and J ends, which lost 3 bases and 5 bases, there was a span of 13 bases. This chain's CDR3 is CASSDRQIGETQYF. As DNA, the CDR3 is TGCGCCAGCAGTGATCGACAGATAGGGGAGACCCAGTACTTC.

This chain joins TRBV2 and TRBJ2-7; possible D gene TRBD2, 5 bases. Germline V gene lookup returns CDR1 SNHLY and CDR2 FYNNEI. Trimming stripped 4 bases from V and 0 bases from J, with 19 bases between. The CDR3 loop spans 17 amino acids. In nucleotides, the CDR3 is TGTGCCAGCAGTGGTCTACCGAGGGAACGGAACTCCTACGAGCAGTACTTC. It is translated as CASSGLPRERNSYEQYF.

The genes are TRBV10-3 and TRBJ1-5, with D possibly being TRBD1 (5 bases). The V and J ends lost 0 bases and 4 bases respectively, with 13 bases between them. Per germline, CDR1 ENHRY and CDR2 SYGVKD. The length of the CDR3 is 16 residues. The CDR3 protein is CAISESLGRENQPQHF. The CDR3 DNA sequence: TGTGCCATCAGTGAGTCGTTGGGCAGGGAAAATCAGCCCCAGCATTTT.

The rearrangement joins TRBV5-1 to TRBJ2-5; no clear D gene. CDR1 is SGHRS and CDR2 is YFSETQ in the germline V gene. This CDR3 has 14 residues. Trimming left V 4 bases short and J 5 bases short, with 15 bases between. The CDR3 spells CASSLGRARETQYF. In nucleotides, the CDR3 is TGCGCCAGCAGCCTAGGTCGAGCGCGGGAGACCCAGTACTTC.

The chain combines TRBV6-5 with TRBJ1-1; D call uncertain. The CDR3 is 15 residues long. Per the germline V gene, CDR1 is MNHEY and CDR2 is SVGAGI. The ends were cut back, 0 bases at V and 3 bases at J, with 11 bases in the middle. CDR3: CASSYSSDGDTEAFF. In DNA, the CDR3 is TGTGCCAGCAGTTACTCGAGCGACGGCGACACTGAAGCTTTCTTT.

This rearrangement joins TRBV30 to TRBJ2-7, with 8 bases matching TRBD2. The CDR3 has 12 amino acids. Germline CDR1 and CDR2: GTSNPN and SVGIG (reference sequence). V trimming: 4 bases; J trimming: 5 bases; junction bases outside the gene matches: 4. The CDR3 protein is CAWTTGGDEQYF. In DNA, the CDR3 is TGTGCCTGGACCACCGGGGGGGACGAGCAGTACTTC.

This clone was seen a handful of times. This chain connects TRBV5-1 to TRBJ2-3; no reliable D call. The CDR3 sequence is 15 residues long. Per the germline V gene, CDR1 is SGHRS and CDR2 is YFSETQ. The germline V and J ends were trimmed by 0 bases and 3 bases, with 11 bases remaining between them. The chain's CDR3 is CASSLVFTGTDTQYF. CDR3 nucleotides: TGCGCCAGCAGCTTGGTTTTCACCGGGACAGATACGCAGTATTTT. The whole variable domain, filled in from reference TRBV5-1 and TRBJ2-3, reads KAGVTQTPRYLIKTRGQQVTLSCSPISGHRSVSWYQQTPGQGLQFLFEYFSETQRNKGNFPGRFSGRQFSNSRSEMNVSTLELGDSALYLCASSLVFTGTDTQYFGPGTRLTVL.

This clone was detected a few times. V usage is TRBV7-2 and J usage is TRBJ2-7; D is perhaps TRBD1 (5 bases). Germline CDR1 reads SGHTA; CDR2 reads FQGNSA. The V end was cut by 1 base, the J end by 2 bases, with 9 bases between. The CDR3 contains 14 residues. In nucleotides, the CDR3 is TGTGCCAGCAGCTTAGGTCAGGGCGCCTACGAGCAGTACTTC. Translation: CASSLGQGAYEQYF.

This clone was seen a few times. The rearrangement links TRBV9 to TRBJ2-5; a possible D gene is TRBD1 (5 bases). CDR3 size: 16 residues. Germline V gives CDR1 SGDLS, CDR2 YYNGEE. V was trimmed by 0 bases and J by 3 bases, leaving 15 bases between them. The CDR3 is CASSVGVGALEETQYF. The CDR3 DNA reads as TGTGCCAGCAGCGTAGGGGTAGGGGCCTTAGAAGAGACCCAGTACTTC.

The CDR3 spells CASSYSNNQETQYF. The CDR3 nucleotides read TGTGCCAGCAGTTACTCAAACAATCAAGAGACCCAGTACTTC. The rearrangement links TRBV6-5 to TRBJ2-5; the D is unclear. Germline V gives CDR1 MNHEY, CDR2 SVGAGI. The CDR3 runs to 14 residues. V lost 0 bases and J lost 2, with 7 bases in between.

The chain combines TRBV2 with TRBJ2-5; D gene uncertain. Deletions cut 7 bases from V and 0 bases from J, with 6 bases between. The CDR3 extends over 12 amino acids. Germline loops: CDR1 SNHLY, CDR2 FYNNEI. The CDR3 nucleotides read TGTGCCAGCACGGTGTACCAAGAGACCCAGTACTTC. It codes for CASTVYQETQYF.

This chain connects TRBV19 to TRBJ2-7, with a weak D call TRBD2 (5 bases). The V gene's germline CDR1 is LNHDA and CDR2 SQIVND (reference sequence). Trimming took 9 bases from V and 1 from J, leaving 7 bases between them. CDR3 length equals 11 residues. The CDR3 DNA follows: TGTGCCAGCGGGGATTCCTACGAGCAGTACTTC. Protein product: CASGDSYEQYF.

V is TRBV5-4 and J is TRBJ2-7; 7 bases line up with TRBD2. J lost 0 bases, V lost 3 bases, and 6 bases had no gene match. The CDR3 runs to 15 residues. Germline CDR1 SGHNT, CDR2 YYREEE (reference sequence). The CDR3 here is CASSSLGGSSYEQYF. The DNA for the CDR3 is TGTGCCAGCAGCTCCCTCGGGGGGTCCTCCTACGAGCAGTACTTC.

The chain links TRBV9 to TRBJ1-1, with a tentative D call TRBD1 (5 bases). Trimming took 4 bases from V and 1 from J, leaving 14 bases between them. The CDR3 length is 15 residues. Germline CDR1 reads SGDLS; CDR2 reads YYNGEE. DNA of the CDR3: TGTGCCAGCAGCCCCTTGGGACTTACGAACACTGAAGCTTTCTTT. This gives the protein CASSPLGLTNTEAFF.